This T cell receptor (beta chain) was identified during a study of regulatory T cells in long-lasting Graves disease. The study, taken as a whole, reports: Newly diagnosed Graves' patients had higher TCR diversity than persistent ones.

This clonotype was detected many times. What it binds is unknown. CDR3 regions were amplified by Arm-PCR using iRepertoire HTBI primers to build TCR beta libraries. MiXCR, run by TCRdb on the multiplex PCR reads, gives a single entry per CDR3 protein. The sample lists a few hundred thousand distinct CDR3 sequences, around an eighth occurring once. The length of the CDR3 is 14 residues. Germline V gene sequence: CDR1 SNHLY, CDR2 FYNNEI. V gave up 8 bases and J gave up 6 bases; unmatched junction bases: 4. Described time point: newly diagnosed GD, antithyroid drugs for less than 3 months. PBMC-derived RNA was used for the TCR library. This same sample was also part of a study on T cells in Graves' hyperthyroidism and ophthalmopathy. That work adds: Most expanded thyroid clonotypes above 0.001 also appeared in blood.

This TCR derives from a man aged 25 to 45 with Graves disease. The sequencing here drew on peripheral blood mononuclear cells (PBMCs), taken at new diagnosis, from a patient treated with antithyroid drugs. V gene TRBV2 combines with J gene TRBJ2-2, with TRBD2 identical over 12 bases. In DNA, the CDR3 is TGTGCCAGCCAGGGACTAGCGGGTCCCGGGGAGCTGTTTTTT. It yields the protein CASQGLAGPGELFF.